One sample yielded the 11 T cell receptor beta chains listed below, sequenced in a study of control samples from healthy donors and cancer patients. Measured with immunoSEQ multiplex PCR; TCRdb has only the in-frame clones, and not every one. The data hold 100,000 to 150,000 clones, with over 75% observed a single time. Sequencing was performed on blood. The receptors shown here come from a man between 18 and 29 years old in good health.

V is TRBV5-1 and J is TRBJ2-1, with 10 bases identical to TRBD1. V was clipped by 5 bases and J by 7 bases; unmatched bases: 9. Germline V gene sequence: CDR1 SGHRS, CDR2 YFSETQ. The length of the CDR3 is 15 residues. The CDR3 loop reads CASSPTGTGVNEQFF. The CDR3 coding sequence is TGCGCCAGCAGTCCAACCGGGACAGGGGTGAATGAGCAGTTCTTC. Complete variable domain (other parts from reference TRBV5-1 and TRBJ2-1): KAGVTQTPRYLIKTRGQQVTLSCSPISGHRSVSWYQQTPGQGLQFLFEYFSETQRNKGNFPGRFSGRQFSNSRSEMNVSTLELGDSALYLCASSPTGTGVNEQFFGPGTRLTVL.

The chain carries TRBV18 and TRBJ2-2; a weak D match, TRBD1 (5 bases). From germline, CDR1 is KGHSH and CDR2 LQKENI. The V and J ends lost 0 bases and 3 bases respectively, with 5 bases between them. The CDR3 contains 14 residues. CDR3: CASSPPGDTGELFF. CDR3 in DNA: TGTGCCAGCTCACCACCAGGGGACACCGGGGAGCTGTTTTTT.

The chain joins TRBV2 to TRBJ2-7; D possibly corresponds to TRBD1 (8 bases). This CDR3 is built from 13 residues. Trimming left V 7 bases short and J 9 bases short, with 19 bases between. Looked up from germline, CDR1 is SNHLY and CDR2 is FYNNEI. Here the CDR3 reads CASTLDREGAQYV. In DNA, the CDR3 is TGTGCCAGCACCCTGGACAGGGAGGGCGCGCAGTACGTC.

The chain uses TRBV1 and TRBJ2-7. TRBV1 is flagged as a pseudogene. CDR3 length: 16 residues. The CDR3 reads CTSSQAGPGTLYEQYV. The CDR3 coding sequence is TGCACCAGCAGCCAAGCAGGACCCGGGACCCTGTACGAGCAGTACGTC.

The chain couples TRBV7-9 to TRBJ2-6, with a tentative D call TRBD1 (6 bases). The CDR3 loop spans 15 amino acids. Trimming shortened V by 4 bases and J by 3 bases, and 10 bases separated the two germline ends. CDR1 and CDR2 from the germline V gene are SEHNR and FQNEAQ (reference sequence). The CDR3 DNA follows: TGTGCCAGCAGCTCCACAGGGTATGGGGCCAACGTCCTGACTTTC. This encodes CASSSTGYGANVLTF.

The chain recombines TRBV5-6 with TRBJ1-6; D is perhaps TRBD1 (6 bases). V was trimmed by 9 bases and J by 11 bases, leaving 21 bases between them. This CDR3 has 14 amino acids. The germline CDR1 and CDR2 sequences are SGHDT and YYEEEE. The CDR3 DNA sequence: TGTGCCATCGAGGGACATCAAGGAATTCCACCCCTCCACTTT. Protein sequence: CAIEGHQGIPPLHF.

The count of this clone is one. This chain connects TRBV3-1 (or the pseudogene TRBV3-2) to TRBJ2-7; D is uncertain. Trimming stripped 0 bases from V and 5 bases from J, with 11 bases between. Germline V gene data show CDR1 as LGHDT and CDR2 as YNNKEL (reference sequence). The CDR3 runs 14 residues. The CDR3 here is CASSQDNRPHEQYF. The CDR3 nucleotides read TGTGCCAGCAGCCAAGATAATAGGCCCCACGAGCAGTACTTC.

V is TRBV9 and J is TRBJ1-2; D ambiguous. Germline assignment: CDR1 SGDLS and CDR2 YYNGEE. V was shortened by 0 bases and J by 11 bases, with 17 bases between the two germline ends. The length of the CDR3 is 14 residues. The DNA of the CDR3 is TGTGCCAGCAGCGTAGCAGGCGAAGGCGCGGATTACACCTTC. It encodes CASSVAGEGADYTF. The full variable domain, rest sourced from reference TRBV9 and TRBJ1-2, is DSGVTQTPKHLITATGQRVTLRCSPRSGDLSVYWYQQSLDQGLQFLIQYYNGEERAKGNILERFSAQQFPDLHSELNLSSLELGDSALYFCASSVAGEGADYTFGSGTRLTVV.

The chain carries TRBV19 and TRBJ1-5; 8 bases map to TRBD1. V shed 4 bases and J 1 base; nucleotides not matched to a gene: 3. Germline CDR1 reads LNHDA; CDR2 reads SQIVND (reference sequence). The CDR3 totals 15 residues. The CDR3 loop reads CASSTRTGSNQPQHF. The DNA of the CDR3 is TGTGCCAGTAGTACAAGGACAGGGAGCAATCAGCCCCAGCATTTT.

The chain couples TRBV11-2 to TRBJ1-4; 7 bases are a match to TRBD1. V lost 5 bases to trimming and J lost 4 bases; unmatched junction nucleotides: 7. Looked up from germline, CDR1 is SGHAT and CDR2 is FQNNGV. The CDR3 covers 15 residues. CDR3 bases: TGTGCCAGCAGCCCCCGGGACAGCAATAATGAAAAACTGTTTTTT. Translation: CASSPRDSNNEKLFF. The variable domain in full, completed from reference TRBV11-2 and TRBJ1-4, reads EAGVAQSPRYKIIEKRQSVAFWCNPISGHATLYWYQQILGQGPKLLIQFQNNGVVDDSQLPKDRFSAERLKGVDSTLKIQPAKLEDSAVYLCASSPRDSNNEKLFFGSGTQLSVL.

About this clone: The limits of the CDR3 on the DNA are not certain, so only TCRdb's listed CDR3 is given. The chain uses TRBV21-1 and TRBJ2-7. TRBV21-1 is flagged as a pseudogene. Both ends counted, the CDR3 spans 13 residues. The CDR3: CASVGGGSYEQYV.